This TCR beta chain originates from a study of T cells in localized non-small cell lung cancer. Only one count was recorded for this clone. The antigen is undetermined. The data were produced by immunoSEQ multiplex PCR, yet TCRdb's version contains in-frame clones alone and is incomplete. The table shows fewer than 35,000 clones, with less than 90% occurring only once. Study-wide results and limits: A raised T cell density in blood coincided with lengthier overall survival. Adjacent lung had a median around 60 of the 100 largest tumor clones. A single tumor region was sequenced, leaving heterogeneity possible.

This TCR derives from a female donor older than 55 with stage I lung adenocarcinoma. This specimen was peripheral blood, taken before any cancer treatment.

The CDR3 DNA is TGTGCCAGCAGCTTGAGGCAGAGGAATGAAAAACTGTTTTTT. It is translated as CASSLRQRNEKLFF. J is TRBJ1-4 and V is TRBV5-5; D call uncertain. Germline-derived CDR1 and CDR2 are SGHKS and YYEKEE (reference sequence). The germline V and J ends were trimmed by 1 base and 5 bases, with 9 bases remaining between them. This CDR3 contains 14 residues. Drawing the rest from reference TRBV5-5 and TRBJ1-4, the complete variable domain is DAGVTQSPTHLIKTRGQQVTLRCSPISGHKSVSWYQQVLGQGPQFIFQYYEKEERGRGNFPDRFSARQFPNYSSELNVNALLLGDSALYLCASSLRQRNEKLFFGSGTQLSVL.